The 30 T cell receptor beta chains in this list originate from one sample, sequenced in a study of regulatory T cells in long-lasting Graves disease. Time point specified: newly diagnosed GD, antithyroid drugs for less than 3 months. The authors made the TCR library using RNA they extracted from PBMCs. Construction of TCR beta libraries relied on iRepertoire HTBI primers and on Arm-PCR targeting CDR3 regions. Via MiXCR, TCRdb re-called the multiplex PCR reads, giving one row per CDR3 protein. The table has 440,000 or so distinct CDR3 sequences, 14% to 15% seen once. The sample was also linked to a second study, of T cells in Graves' hyperthyroidism and ophthalmopathy.

The source was peripheral blood mononuclear cells (PBMCs), collected at new diagnosis, from a patient treated with antithyroid drugs. The source of these receptors is a woman younger than 45 with Graves disease.

There are many counts of this clonotype. An end of the junction does not agree with germline; a read error may underlie this. The rearrangement links TRBV20-1 to TRBJ2-5; tentatively, D is TRBD2 (5 bases). The CDR3 spans 14 residues. Germline CDR1 and CDR2: DFQATT and SNEGSKA (reference sequence). The CDR3 sequence is CSARRGSEVETRYF. The CDR3 region has the DNA TGCAGTGCTAGGCGAGGGTCCGAGGTAGAGACCCGGTACTTC.

The V call is TRBV27, the J call TRBJ1-5; weak D call: TRBD1 (6 bases). CDR1 and CDR2 from the germline V gene are MNHEY and SMNVEV (reference sequence). This CDR3 has 14 residues. V was cut by 5 bases and J by 8 bases, with 16 bases left in between. CDR3 in amino acids: CASSADSGWEPQHF. DNA for the CDR3: TGTGCCAGCAGTGCGGACAGTGGGTGGGAGCCCCAGCATTTT.

This clonotype was detected many times. V usage is TRBV12-3 or TRBV12-4 and J usage is TRBJ1-2; the match to TRBD1 covers 9 bases. V gave up 5 bases and J gave up 4 bases; unmatched junction bases: 8. The CDR3 covers 15 residues. The CDR3 loop is CASSPRTGAFYGYTF. In nucleotides, the CDR3 is TGTGCCAGCAGTCCCCGGACAGGGGCGTTCTATGGCTACACCTTC.

V usage is TRBV6-2 or TRBV6-3 and J usage is TRBJ2-3; 9 bases agree with TRBD1. V was pared by 8 bases and J by 8 bases, with 8 bases of the junction left unmatched. The germline gives CDR1 MNHEY, CDR2 SVGEGT. This CDR3 is built from 13 residues. CDR3 region: CASGDRASVTQYF. CDR3 in DNA: TGTGCCAGCGGGGACAGGGCCTCAGTTACGCAGTATTTT.

This clonotype was counted ten times or more. The rearrangement uses TRBV3-1 and TRBJ2-2; 8 positions agree with TRBD2. This CDR3 contains 15 residues. J gave up 16 bases and V 0 bases, and 13 bases lay outside the gene matches. Germline CDR1 reads LGHDT; CDR2 reads YNNKEL (reference sequence). As DNA, the CDR3 is TGTGCCAGCAGCCAAGATACACTAGCGGAGAGGAGGTCGTTTTTT. It encodes CASSQDTLAERRSFF.

This clonotype has ten or more counts. This chain uses TRBV15 with TRBJ1-1; tentatively, D is TRBD1 (6 bases). The CDR3 loop spans 15 amino acids. Trimming removed 0 bases from V and 4 bases from J, with 12 bases in between. The V gene's germline CDR1 is LNHNV and CDR2 YYDKDF (reference sequence). The CDR3 DNA reads TGTGCCACCAGCAGAGAACAGGGATTAGGCACTGAAGCTTTCTTT. Its protein product is CATSREQGLGTEAFF. Looking up the rest from reference TRBV15 and TRBJ1-1 gives the full variable domain: DAMVIQNPRYQVTQFGKPVTLSCSQTLNHNVMYWYQQKSSQAPKLLFHYYDKDFNNEADTPDNFQSRRPNTSFCFLDIRSPGLGDTAMYLCATSREQGLGTEAFFGQGTRLTVV.

This sequence joins TRBV27 and TRBJ2-7; D may be TRBD2 (6 bases). The CDR3 covers 17 residues. Germline values: CDR1 MNHEY, CDR2 SMNVEV (reference sequence). Trimming pared 0 bases from V and 1 base from J, leaving 16 bases between. The CDR3 loop is CASSLSVLAPYSYEQYF. Here the CDR3 DNA reads TGTGCCAGCAGTTTATCAGTCCTAGCGCCATATTCCTACGAGCAGTACTTC.

This clonotype was seen at least ten times. CDR3 residues: CASSLGSGGEQYF. CDR3 coding DNA: TGTGCCAGCAGCTTAGGTTCGGGAGGCGAGCAGTACTTC. The chain uses TRBV7-6 and TRBJ2-7; 7 bases map to TRBD2. Germline V gene lookup returns CDR1 SGHVS and CDR2 FNYEAQ. The CDR3 consists of 13 residues. V shed 1 base and J 6 bases; nucleotides not matched to a gene: 3.

About this clonotype: A junction boundary mismatches the germline segment, possibly from a read error. The chain is built from TRBV6-1 and TRBJ2-3, with D perhaps TRBD2 (6 bases). This CDR3 spans 12 amino acids. Germline CDR1 MNHNS, CDR2 SASEGT. The CDR3 coding sequence is TGTGCCAGCAAGCGGGCGGGGAGTGAAGTTTTCTTT. It encodes CASKRAGSEVFF.

Note on this clonotype: A clone one base away is much larger, so this may be a read error. The chain carries TRBV5-4 and TRBJ2-3, with D tentatively TRBD1 (5 bases). Germline loops: CDR1 SGHNT, CDR2 YYREEE (reference sequence). The CDR3 is 14 residues long. V shed 3 bases and J shed 7 bases, with 15 bases lying between them. In nucleotides, the CDR3 is TGTGCCAGCAGCTCCAGGGCGTCACCATATACGCAGTATTTT. Its translation is CASSSRASPYTQYF.

This clonotype showed up many times. J is TRBJ2-7 and V is TRBV6-1; 12 bases line up with TRBD2. After removal of 5 bases from V and 2 bases from J, the junction contained 19 bases not matched to a gene. The CDR3 spans 20 residues. Germline CDR1 reads MNHNS; CDR2 reads SASEGT. This CDR3 is CASSPPARASGREGPYEQYF. The CDR3 DNA reads as TGTGCCAGCAGTCCGCCTGCTAGGGCTAGCGGGAGGGAGGGCCCCTACGAGCAGTACTTC.

This clonotype was picked up many times. This chain uses TRBV10-3 with TRBJ2-7; 9 bases align to TRBD1. V lost 2 bases to trimming and J lost 6 bases; unmatched junction nucleotides: 11. CDR3 size: 16 residues. CDR1 and CDR2 from the germline V gene are ENHRY and SYGVKD. DNA for the CDR3: TGTGCCATCAGTGAGCCCGGGACAGGGAGAGTTCGCGAGCAGTACTTC. Its translation: CAISEPGTGRVREQYF.

This clonotype was seen a few times. The J gene is TRBJ2-3, the V gene TRBV7-9; tentative D call: TRBD2 (6 bases). This CDR3 spans 15 amino acids. Germline CDR1 and CDR2: SEHNR and FQNEAQ (reference sequence). Trimming stripped 3 bases from V and 2 bases from J, with 12 bases between. CDR3 protein: CASSFISGSTDTQYF. The CDR3 bases are TGTGCCAGCAGCTTCATTAGCGGTTCCACAGATACGCAGTATTTT.

A remark on this clonotype: Just one base apart from a much larger clone, this may be a read error. This chain connects TRBV7-9 to TRBJ2-3; unclear D gene. From germline, CDR1 is SEHNR and CDR2 FQNEAQ (reference sequence). V was trimmed by 4 bases and J by 5 bases, leaving 13 bases between them. The CDR3 runs 14 residues. The CDR3 loop reads CASSSLLVEDTQYF. In nucleotides, the CDR3 is TGTGCCAGCAGCTCCCTCCTAGTGGAAGATACGCAGTATTTT.

Many counts were recorded for this clonotype. The chain combines TRBV14 with TRBJ2-5; no firm D call. This CDR3 is 14 amino acids long. Per germline, CDR1 SGHDN and CDR2 FVKESK. V was shortened by 2 bases and J by 2 bases, with 9 bases between the two germline ends. CDR3 in DNA: TGTGCCAGCAGCCAACACTTGGCGCAAGAGACCCAGTACTTC. Its protein product is CASSQHLAQETQYF. Complete variable domain (other parts from reference TRBV14 and TRBJ2-5): EAGVTQFPSHSVIEKGQTVTLRCDPISGHDNLYWYRRVMGKEIKFLLHFVKESKQDESGMPNNRFLAERTGGTYSTLKVQPAELEDSGVYFCASSQHLAQETQYFGPGTRLLVL.

This clonotype was counted at least ten times. This chain links TRBV24-1 with TRBJ2-2; TRBD1 matches 8 bases. The J segment lost 7 bases and the V segment lost 5 bases, leaving 11 bases of the junction unmatched. Germline values: CDR1 KGHDR, CDR2 SFDVKD. The CDR3 runs 16 residues. The CDR3 loop is CATSATGGVWGGELFF. The CDR3 bases are TGTGCCACCAGTGCCACAGGGGGTGTTTGGGGCGGGGAGCTGTTTTTT.

This chain links TRBV2 with TRBJ2-1, with D maybe TRBD1 (6 bases). CDR3 size: 13 residues. Trimming took off 9 bases at V and 4 bases at J, with 13 bases between the two ends. From germline, CDR1 is SNHLY and CDR2 FYNNEI. CDR3 in DNA: TGTGCCAGTACCCCTGACAGGTACAATGAGCAGTTCTTC. This gives the protein CASTPDRYNEQFF.

This rearrangement joins TRBV20-1 to TRBJ2-1, with 13 bases fitting TRBD2. Germline loops: CDR1 DFQATT, CDR2 SNEGSKA (reference sequence). V lost 4 bases and J lost 7; bases outside the gene matches: 10. The CDR3 extends over 16 amino acids. The CDR3 nucleotides read TGCAGTGCTATGACGACACTAGCGGGAGGGTTTAATGAGCAGTTCTTC. It encodes CSAMTTLAGGFNEQFF.

This clonotype came up many times. The chain is built from TRBV5-1 and TRBJ2-1; the match to TRBD2 covers 13 bases. V shed 4 bases, J shed 1 base, and the junction held 11 bases outside the gene matches. Germline V gene sequence: CDR1 SGHRS, CDR2 YFSETQ. This CDR3 has 19 amino acids. In nucleotides, the CDR3 is TGCGCCAGCAGCGTCAGGGTACTAGCGGGGGGGGAGTCCTACAATGAGCAGTTCTTC. Protein product: CASSVRVLAGGESYNEQFF.

This chain links TRBV9 with TRBJ1-6; D possibly corresponds to TRBD1 (6 bases). Looked up from germline, CDR1 is SGDLS and CDR2 is YYNGEE. The CDR3 has 15 residues. V was trimmed by 4 bases and J by 7 bases, leaving 15 bases between them. The CDR3 sequence: CASSPTGNLNSPLHF. CDR3 in DNA: TGTGCCAGCAGCCCGACAGGAAACCTAAATTCACCCCTCCACTTT.

The chain links TRBV4-1 to TRBJ1-5; D uncertain. Germline values: CDR1 MGHRA, CDR2 YSYEKL. Trimming left V 8 bases short and J 2 bases short, with 16 bases between. The length of the CDR3 is 15 residues. The DNA of the CDR3 is TGCGCCAGCTCGCCCGGCGACTGGGGCAATCAGCCCCAGCATTTT. It encodes CASSPGDWGNQPQHF.

This clonotype was counted a few times. The chain carries TRBV5-5 and TRBJ2-1; 9 bases match TRBD2. From germline, CDR1 is SGHKS and CDR2 YYEKEE (reference sequence). This CDR3 comprises 16 residues. V dropped 2 bases and J dropped 4; count of bases not matched to a gene: 7. The CDR3 sequence: CASSFAGGGVYNEQFF. The CDR3 DNA reads as TGTGCCAGCAGCTTTGCGGGGGGGGGGGTTTACAATGAGCAGTTCTTC. Looking up the rest from reference TRBV5-5 and TRBJ2-1 gives the full variable domain: DAGVTQSPTHLIKTRGQQVTLRCSPISGHKSVSWYQQVLGQGPQFIFQYYEKEERGRGNFPDRFSARQFPNYSSELNVNALLLGDSALYLCASSFAGGGVYNEQFFGPGTRLTVL.

This clonotype was detected ten times or more. V is TRBV12-3 or TRBV12-4 and J is TRBJ1-5, with a weak D call TRBD1 (6 bases). The germline V and J ends were trimmed by 7 bases and 5 bases, with 12 bases remaining between them. This CDR3 comprises 13 residues. The CDR3 spells CASTQGGDQPQHF. Written as DNA, the CDR3 is TGTGCCAGCACCCAAGGGGGGGATCAGCCCCAGCATTTT.

This clonotype appeared many times. The genes are TRBV5-1 and TRBJ2-5; 7 bases match TRBD2. The V and J ends lost 0 bases and 2 bases, in that order; junction bases with no gene match: 4. The germline V gene has CDR1 SGHRS and CDR2 YFSETQ. This CDR3 is built from 15 residues. This chain's CDR3 is CASSLVLAEQETQYF. The CDR3 region has the DNA TGCGCCAGCAGCTTGGTGCTAGCGGAACAAGAGACCCAGTACTTC.

This clonotype was found many times. The chain carries TRBV24-1 and TRBJ2-3, with no clear D. Germline CDR1 reads KGHDR; CDR2 reads SFDVKD. The CDR3 covers 15 residues. V dropped 2 bases and J dropped 6 bases, with 14 bases sitting between them. The CDR3 region is CATSDSGPALDTQYF. The CDR3 nucleotides are TGTGCCACCAGTGATTCCGGACCGGCTCTGGATACGCAGTATTTT.

A remark on this clonotype: Being one base from a much bigger clone, this may be a read error. The rearrangement joins TRBV5-5 to TRBJ2-3; possibly TRBD2 for D (6 bases). Trimming removed 3 bases from V and 5 bases from J, with 22 bases in between. The length of the CDR3 is 17 residues. The germline V gene encodes CDR1 SGHKS and CDR2 YYEKEE (reference sequence). The CDR3 DNA follows: TGTGCCAGCAGCTCTCGGTTTCCCAGGGACTCCATAGATACGCAGTATTTT. It specifies CASSSRFPRDSIDTQYF.

This rearrangement joins TRBV11-1 to TRBJ2-1; 8 bases are shared with TRBD2. The CDR3 is made up of 13 amino acids. Germline V gives CDR1 SGHAT, CDR2 FQDESV (reference sequence). The ends lost 4 bases at V and 9 bases at J; junction bases unmatched: 5. CDR3 protein: CASSWLAGSEQFF. For the CDR3, the DNA is TGTGCCAGCAGCTGGCTAGCGGGTTCTGAGCAGTTCTTC.

There are many counts of this clonotype. This rearrangement joins TRBV5-1 to TRBJ2-3, with D tentatively TRBD2 (8 bases). The CDR3 runs to 17 residues. V was clipped by 0 bases and J by 6 bases, with 20 bases between them. Per the germline V gene, CDR1 is SGHRS and CDR2 is YFSETQ. The CDR3 region is CASSLAGRGPKTDTQYF. CDR3 in DNA: TGCGCCAGCAGCTTGGCCGGGAGGGGGCCCAAAACGGATACGCAGTATTTT. Based on the CDR3 plus reference TRBV5-1 and TRBJ2-3, the full variable domain is KAGVTQTPRYLIKTRGQQVTLSCSPISGHRSVSWYQQTPGQGLQFLFEYFSETQRNKGNFPGRFSGRQFSNSRSEMNVSTLELGDSALYLCASSLAGRGPKTDTQYFGPGTRLTVL.

This clonotype has ten or more counts. The chain is built from TRBV28 and TRBJ2-1; possibly TRBD2 for D (5 bases). The V gene's germline CDR1 is MDHEN and CDR2 SYDVKM. Trimming took 3 bases from V and 2 from J, leaving 8 bases between them. There are 14 residues in the CDR3. The CDR3 is CASSFVTTYNEQFF. CDR3 bases: TGTGCCAGCAGTTTTGTGACTACCTACAATGAGCAGTTCTTC.

This clonotype was counted only a few times. This rearrangement joins TRBV18 to TRBJ2-5; unclear D gene. Germline V gives CDR1 KGHSH, CDR2 LQKENI. V was clipped by 0 bases and J by 2 bases, with 16 bases between them. The CDR3 contains 17 residues. The CDR3 is CASSPPVLRTAQETQYF. The CDR3 DNA is TGTGCCAGCTCACCACCGGTGTTGCGGACGGCTCAAGAGACCCAGTACTTC.